These 12 T cell receptor beta chains came from one sample sequenced in a study of tumor-infiltrating lymphocytes in primary liver carcinoma. Co-extracting RNA and DNA was done with roughly 17-34 mg of unsorted bulk tissue as input. Constant-region priming of roughly 0.45 ug total RNA yielded TCR beta cDNA. Libraries covering TCR beta were generated through three nested multiplex PCR rounds (using a slightly modified ARM-PCR). A C-beta reverse primer and TRBV1-TRBV30 forward primers served in each of the first two PCR rounds, at ten to eleven cycles apiece. TCRdb passed the multiplex PCR reads through MiXCR, listing each CDR3 protein once. The sample holds around 56,000 distinct CDR3 sequences, less than 75% seen once. Sequencing used liver tumor tissue from sampling region 2. Subset denoted: tumor region T2, inferior pole. All receptors derive from a man aged 40-49 years with primary liver carcinoma and hepatitis B virus infection.

Comment on this clonotype: The conserved phenylalanine or tryptophan is not found at the CDR3 terminus, so this likely reflects a read error. V gene TRBV10-3 combines with J gene TRBJ1-5; no clear D gene. In germline, CDR1 is ENHRY, CDR2 SYGVKD. The CDR3 totals 14 residues. For the CDR3, the DNA is TGTGCCATCAGCGAGTATGAGGGCGATCAGCGCCAGCATCTT. This encodes CAISEYEGDQRQHL.

In its sample, this clonotype was seen a few times. The chain links TRBV29-1 to TRBJ2-7, with a possible D match to TRBD1 (6 bases). This CDR3 comprises 14 residues. The germline V gene encodes CDR1 SQVTM and CDR2 ANQGSEA. Trimming cost V 3 bases and J 2 bases, with 14 bases left between them. The CDR3 nucleotides are TGCAGCGTTGAGACGGGACACCCAACCTACGAGCAGTACGTC. Protein sequence: CSVETGHPTYEQYV.

Notes on this clonotype: Relative to the germline gene, one junction end is altered; a read error may explain this. J is TRBJ1-6 and V is TRBV12-3 or TRBV12-4; 8 bases match TRBD1. This CDR3 is 15 amino acids long. The CDR3 region has the DNA TGTGCCAGCACTTTAGGACAGGGTGCGTTTTCACCCCTCCACTTT. Its translation: CASTLGQGAFSPLHF.

There are a few counts of this clonotype. At one end the junction does not follow the germline gene, possibly because of a read error. The chain combines TRBV11-1 with TRBJ2-7; D might be TRBD1 (5 bases). The length of the CDR3 is 13 residues. Germline lookup yields CDR1 SGHAT and CDR2 FQDESV (reference sequence). CDR3 residues: CASKGKRSYEEYF. CDR3 DNA: TGTGCCAGCAAGGGGAAGCGATCCTACGAGGAGTACTTC.

In the case of this clonotype: A read error may produce the germline difference seen at one junction end. This sequence joins TRBV12-3 or TRBV12-4 and TRBJ2-2; D is perhaps TRBD1 or TRBD2 (6 bases each). There are 18 residues in the CDR3. The CDR3 here is CASSFHMGGLANTGELFF. The CDR3 coding sequence is TGTGCAAGCAGCTTCCACATGGGGGGCTTAGCGAATACCGGGGAGTTGTTTTTT.

Comments on this clonotype: At one of its ends the junction is not consistent with the germline gene, which may arise from a read error. The chain combines TRBV4-2 with TRBJ1-1; possibly TRBD1 for D (5 bases). This CDR3 contains 17 residues. Germline CDR1 reads LGHNA; CDR2 reads YNFKEQ. The CDR3 spells CASRQEYGHGFWTEAFF. CDR3 DNA: TGTGCCAGCAGACAAGAATACGGACACGGTTTTTGGACTGAAGCTTTCTTT.

The chain combines TRBV12-3 or TRBV12-4 with TRBJ2-1; D possibly corresponds to TRBD2 (5 bases). This CDR3 region has 15 residues. The chain's CDR3 is CISRPRRALYNEQFF. CDR3 DNA: TGTATCAGCAGGCCGCGGCGGGCGCTGTACAATGAGCAGTTCTTC.

Points on this clonotype: One end of the junction does not line up with germline, which may come from a read error. The CDR3, as DNA: TGTACCAGCAGCTGGGGGACAAGGGTTAACGAACAGTACTTC. This codes for CTSSWGTRVNEQYF. The chain joins TRBV11-2 to TRBJ2-7; D is possibly TRBD1 (6 bases). The CDR3 spans 14 residues. Germline V CDR1 and CDR2: SGHAT, FQNNGV.

The rearrangement links TRBV29-1 to TRBJ2-7, with a possible D match to TRBD2 (5 bases). CDR1 SQVTM and CDR2 ANQGSEA come from the germline V gene. Trimming pared 4 bases from V and 5 bases from J, leaving 15 bases between. The CDR3 runs 13 residues. The CDR3 sequence: CSVAPIGLHEQYF. In DNA form, the CDR3 reads TGCAGCGTTGCCCCGATAGGACTCCACGAGCAGTACTTC.

Details on this clonotype: At one of its ends the junction is not consistent with the germline gene, which may arise from a read error. V and J are TRBV5-5 and TRBJ2-1; TRBD1 matches at 8 bases. The CDR3 has 15 amino acids. The germline V gene has CDR1 SGHKS and CDR2 YYEKEE (reference sequence). As DNA, the CDR3 is TGTACCAGCAACCCTGGACAGGGTTCCTACAATGAGGATTTCTTC. Encoded protein: CTSNPGQGSYNEDFF.

This clonotype came up once. Lacking the conserved final phenylalanine or tryptophan, this CDR3 likely reflects a read error. The chain recombines TRBV6-6 with TRBJ2-1, with 9 bases that match TRBD2. This CDR3 spans 16 amino acids. The junction had 16 bases not matched to a gene; V was cut back by 7 bases and J by 9 bases. CDR1 MNHNY and CDR2 SVGAGI come from the germline V gene (reference sequence). DNA of the CDR3: TGTGCCAGCAATCCAGCACCGGGACTAGCCTTTGGTGAGCAGTTCTTA. It translates to CASNPAPGLAFGEQFL.

Of note for this clonotype: Germline and junction disagree at one end, which may indicate a read error. The chain links TRBV11-1 to TRBJ2-3; the match to TRBD2 covers 7 bases. Germline assignment: CDR1 SGHAT and CDR2 FQDESV (reference sequence). This CDR3 spans 15 amino acids. This CDR3 reads CASTEGGGLTDTQYF. DNA of the CDR3: TGTGCCAGCACCGAAGGCGGGGGTTTGACAGACACGCAGTACTTT.